The 8 T cell receptor beta chains presented below share a single source sample, sequenced in a study of tumor and adjacent non-tumor tissue in lung cancer. Three rounds of nested PCR, following a modified ARM-PCR protocol, produced the TCRbeta library. TCRdb reprocessed the multiplex PCR reads with MiXCR, giving one entry per CDR3 protein. The table shows some 200,000 distinct CDR3 sequences, with about two thirds occurring only once. No cell sorting was done before RNA was extracted from the tissue. Source material: lung tumor tissue. These receptors were obtained from a man aged 55 to 70 with non-small cell lung cancer.

Note on this clonotype: This sequence may be a read error, since a much larger clone differs from it by one base. This chain links TRBV20-1 with TRBJ2-2; 12 bases match TRBD1. The CDR3 sequence is 15 residues long. Germline V CDR1 and CDR2: DFQATT, SNEGSKA (reference sequence). CDR3 amino acids: CSARVGQGATGKLFF. CDR3 nucleotide sequence: TGCAGTGCTAGAGTGGGACAGGGGGCAACCGGGAAGCTGTTTTTT.

This clonotype was counted once. A much larger clone differs from this one at a single base, so this may be a read error. J is TRBJ2-6 and V is TRBV5-4, with D unresolved. The CDR3 covers 15 residues. V was cut by 1 base and J by 1 base, with 6 bases left in between. Per germline, CDR1 SGHNT and CDR2 YYREEE (reference sequence). This CDR3 is CASSLFGSGANVLTF. The CDR3 DNA reads as TGTGCCAGCAGCTTGTTTGGATCTGGGGCCAACGTCCTGACTTTC.

This clonotype was picked up a small number of times. The CDR3 carries no conserved terminal phenylalanine or tryptophan, so it likely arises from a read error. The chain carries TRBV12-3 or TRBV12-4 and TRBJ2-1, with D unresolved. V lost 2 bases to trimming and J lost 4 bases, with 12 bases between them. The CDR3 length is 15 residues. The DNA of the CDR3 is TGTGCCAGCAGTTTAAGGGCTAGGTCTTACAATGAGCAGTTCTTA. Protein: CASSLRARSYNEQFL.

Comments on this clonotype: Relative to the germline gene, one junction end is altered; a read error may explain this. The rearrangement uses TRBV20-1 and TRBJ2-3; D perhaps matches TRBD2 (5 bases). CDR3 length equals 12 residues. In germline, CDR1 is DFQATT, CDR2 SNEGSKA (reference sequence). The DNA for the CDR3 is TGCAGTGCTAGAGCTAGCATAGATGCGCAGTATTTT. Translating it yields CSARASIDAQYF.

A single count supports this clonotype. A read error is possible here, since a much larger clone lies one base away. The CDR3: CATRRISGELFF. The CDR3 DNA reads TGTGCCACCCGGCGGATATCGGGGGAGCTGTTTTTT. The gene calls are TRBV12-3 or TRBV12-4 and TRBJ2-2; D not certain. The CDR3 has 12 residues. V was shortened by 10 bases and J by 8 bases, with 14 bases between the two germline ends.

As to this clonotype: The junction departs from the called germline gene at one end, perhaps through a read error. This chain links TRBV5-1 with TRBJ2-3, with D perhaps given as TRBD1 or TRBD2 (5 bases each). Germline assignment: CDR1 SGHRS and CDR2 YFSETQ. This CDR3 contains 14 residues. The CDR3 region is CTSSFQGSVDTQYF. The DNA of the CDR3 is TGCACCAGCAGCTTCCAGGGTAGCGTCGATACGCAGTATTTT. The variable domain in full, completed from reference TRBV5-1 and TRBJ2-3, reads KAGVTQTPRYLIKTRGQQVTLSCSPISGHRSVSWYQQTPGQGLQFLFEYFSETQRNKGNFPGRFSGRQFSNSRSEMNVSTLELGDSALYLCTSSFQGSVDTQYFGPGTRLTVL.

Details on this clonotype: A much larger clone differs from this one at a single base, so this may be a read error. The rearrangement uses TRBV5-6 and TRBJ1-1; D gene ambiguous. CDR1 is SGHDT, CDR2 YYEEEE, per germline. The CDR3 runs 12 residues. The CDR3 reads CATSSTLTEAFF. In nucleotides, the CDR3 is TGTGCCACCAGCTCTACCCTCACTGAAGCTTTCTTT.

With regard to this clonotype: The junction departs from germline at one end; a sequencing error may be responsible. The J gene is TRBJ2-2, the V gene TRBV5-4; 12 bases fit TRBD2. Germline lookup yields CDR1 SGHNT and CDR2 YYREEE (reference sequence). The CDR3 consists of 16 residues. This chain's CDR3 is CASTLLAGGNTEELFF. CDR3 coding DNA: TGTGCCAGCACCCTACTAGCGGGGGGAAACACCGAGGAGCTGTTTTTT.